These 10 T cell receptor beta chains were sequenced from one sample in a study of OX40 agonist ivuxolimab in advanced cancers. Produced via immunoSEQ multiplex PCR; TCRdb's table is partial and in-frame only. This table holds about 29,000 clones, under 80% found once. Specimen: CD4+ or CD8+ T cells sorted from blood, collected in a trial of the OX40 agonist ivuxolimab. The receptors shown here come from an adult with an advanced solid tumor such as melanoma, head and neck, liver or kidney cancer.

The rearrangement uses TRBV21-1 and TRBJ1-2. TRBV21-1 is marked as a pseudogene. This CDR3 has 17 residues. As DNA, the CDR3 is TGTGCCAGCAGCAAAGCCCCCAGTCCCCTGGGATTCTATGGCTACACCTTC. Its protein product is CASSKAPSPLGFYGYTF.

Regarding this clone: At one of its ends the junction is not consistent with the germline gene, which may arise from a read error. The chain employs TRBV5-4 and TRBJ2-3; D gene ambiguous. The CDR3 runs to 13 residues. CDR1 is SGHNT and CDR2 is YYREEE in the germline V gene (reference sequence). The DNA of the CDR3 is TGCGCCAGCAGCTTGGACCACACAGATACGCAGTATTTT. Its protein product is CASSLDHTDTQYF.

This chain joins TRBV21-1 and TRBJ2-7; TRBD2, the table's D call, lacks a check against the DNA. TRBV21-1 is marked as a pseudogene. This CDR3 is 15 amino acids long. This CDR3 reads CASSKKASGSYEQYF. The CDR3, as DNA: TGTGCCAGCAGCAAAAAGGCTAGCGGCTCCTACGAGCAGTACTTC.

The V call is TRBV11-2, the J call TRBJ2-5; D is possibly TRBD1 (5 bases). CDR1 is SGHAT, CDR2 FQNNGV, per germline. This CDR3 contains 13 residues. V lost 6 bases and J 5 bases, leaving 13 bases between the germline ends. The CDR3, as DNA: TGTGCCAGCAGTACTTGGGGCGAGGAGACCCAGTACTTC. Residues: CASSTWGEETQYF. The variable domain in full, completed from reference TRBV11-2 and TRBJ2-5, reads EAGVAQSPRYKIIEKRQSVAFWCNPISGHATLYWYQQILGQGPKLLIQFQNNGVVDDSQLPKDRFSAERLKGVDSTLKIQPAKLEDSAVYLCASSTWGEETQYFGPGTRLLVL.

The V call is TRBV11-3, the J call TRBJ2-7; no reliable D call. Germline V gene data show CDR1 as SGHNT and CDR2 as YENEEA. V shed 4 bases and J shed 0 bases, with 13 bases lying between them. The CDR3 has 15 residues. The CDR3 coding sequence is TGTGCCAGCAGCTACCGGACGGAGAGCTCCTACGAGCAGTACTTC. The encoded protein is CASSYRTESSYEQYF.

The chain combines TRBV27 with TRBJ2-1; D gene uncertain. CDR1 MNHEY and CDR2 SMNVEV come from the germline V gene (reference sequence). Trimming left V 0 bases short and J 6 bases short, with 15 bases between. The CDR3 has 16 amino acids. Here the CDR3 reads CASSLSSGAFLNEQFF. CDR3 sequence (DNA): TGTGCCAGCAGTTTATCTTCCGGAGCCTTTCTCAATGAGCAGTTCTTC.

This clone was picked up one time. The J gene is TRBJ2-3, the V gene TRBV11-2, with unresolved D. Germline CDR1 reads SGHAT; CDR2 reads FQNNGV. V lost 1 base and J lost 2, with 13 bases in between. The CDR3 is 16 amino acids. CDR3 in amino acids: CASSLAGDPTTDTQYF. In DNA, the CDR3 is TGTGCCAGCAGCTTAGCCGGAGACCCCACCACAGATACGCAGTATTTT.

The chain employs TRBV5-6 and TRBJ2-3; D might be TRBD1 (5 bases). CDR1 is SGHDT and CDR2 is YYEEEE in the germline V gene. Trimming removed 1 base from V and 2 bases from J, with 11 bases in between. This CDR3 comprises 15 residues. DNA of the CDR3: TGTGCCAGCAGCTTGACTCAGGGCACCACAGATACGCAGTATTTT. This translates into CASSLTQGTTDTQYF. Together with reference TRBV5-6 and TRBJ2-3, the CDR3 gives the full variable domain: DAGVTQSPTHLIKTRGQQVTLRCSPKSGHDTVSWYQQALGQGPQFIFQYYEEEERQRGNFPDRFSGHQFPNYSSELNVNALLLGDSALYLCASSLTQGTTDTQYFGPGTRLTVL.

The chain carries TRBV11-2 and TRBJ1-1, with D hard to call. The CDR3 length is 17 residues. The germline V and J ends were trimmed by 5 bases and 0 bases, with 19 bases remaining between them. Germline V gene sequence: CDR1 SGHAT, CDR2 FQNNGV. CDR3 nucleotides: TGTGCCAGCAGCCCCACTGATACGGTCGGACTGAACACTGAAGCTTTCTTT. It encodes CASSPTDTVGLNTEAFF. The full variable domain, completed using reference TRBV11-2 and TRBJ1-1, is EAGVAQSPRYKIIEKRQSVAFWCNPISGHATLYWYQQILGQGPKLLIQFQNNGVVDDSQLPKDRFSAERLKGVDSTLKIQPAKLEDSAVYLCASSPTDTVGLNTEAFFGQGTRLTVV.

For the CDR3, the DNA is TGTGCCAGCAGCACCGGACTAGGGGGTAATGAGCAGTTCTTC. Its protein product is CASSTGLGGNEQFF. The chain uses TRBV9 and TRBJ2-1, with D possibly TRBD2 on 7 matching bases. This CDR3 has 14 amino acids. V shed 4 bases and J shed 7 bases, with 15 bases lying between them. Germline V lookup: CDR1 SGDLS, CDR2 YYNGEE.